This TCR beta chain was sequenced during a study of cytomegalovirus exposure and HLA in healthy donors. The PCR had 60 Vbeta and 13 Jbeta primers. The data were produced by immunoSEQ multiplex PCR, yet TCRdb's version contains in-frame clones alone and is incomplete. The sample records roughly 180,000 clones, more than 70% being singletons. Trimming removed 6 bases from V and 2 bases from J; junction bases left unmatched: 2. The CDR3 loop spans 15 amino acids. The germline V gene has CDR1 LNHDA and CDR2 SQIVND (reference sequence). Material: PBMCs. The TCR originated in a woman aged 40 to 55 in good health and CMV-seropositive. This chain joins TRBV19 and TRBJ2-6; the match to TRBD1 covers 9 bases. In DNA, the CDR3 is TGTGCCAGTAGCGGGACAGGGACTGGGGCCAACGTCCTGACTTTC. It encodes CASSGTGTGANVLTF.